Below are 19 T cell receptor beta chains sequenced from a single sample in a study of read filtering for tumor transcriptome and immune sequencing. The library was built from roughly 400 ng RNA with molecular barcoded adaptors for alpha/delta and beta/gamma chains. Using its own MiXCR run on the reads, TCRdb lists one record per CDR3 protein. Of about 40,000 distinct CDR3 sequences in the sample, about an eighth were seen once. The sample comprised a population of CD138-negative cells sorted from bone marrow. The receptor set was obtained from a donor aged 40 or over with multiple myeloma.

Note on this clonotype: This sequence is one base from a far larger clone and is likely a read error. The chain joins TRBV7-9 to TRBJ2-1; the match to TRBD2 covers 10 bases. This CDR3 is 15 amino acids long. Germline-derived CDR1 and CDR2 are SEHNR and FQNEAQ (reference sequence). This CDR3 is CASSPLAGVNNERFF. The CDR3 bases are TGTGCCAGCAGTCCTCTAGCGGGGGTCAACAATGAGCGGTTCTTC.

On this clonotype itself: This may stem from a read error, because a much larger clone lies one nucleotide away. The chain couples TRBV28 to TRBJ2-2; D is unresolved. The germline V gene encodes CDR1 MDHEN and CDR2 SYDVKM. Trimming left V 4 bases short and J 3 bases short, with 3 bases between. This CDR3 region has 12 residues. CDR3 sequence: CASSSHTGELFF. The CDR3 nucleotides are TGTGCCAGCAGTTCCCACACCGGGGAGCTGTTTTTT.

This clonotype was observed many times. The rearrangement uses TRBV28 and TRBJ1-5; D gene ambiguous. The CDR3 is 12 amino acids. Between the trimmed V and J ends, which lost 3 bases and 7 bases, there was a span of 7 bases. Germline CDR1 is MDHEN and CDR2 is SYDVKM. The CDR3 sequence is CASSFPAQPQHF. The CDR3 bases are TGTGCCAGCAGTTTCCCGGCCCAGCCCCAGCATTTT.

This clonotype was observed at least ten times. The chain is built from TRBV5-1 and TRBJ1-1, with D hard to call. V lost 2 bases, J lost 0 bases, and 11 bases lay in between. This CDR3 comprises 15 residues. The germline V gene has CDR1 SGHRS and CDR2 YFSETQ. CDR3 coding DNA: TGCGCCAGCAGCTTAGAACCAAACTTGAACACTGAAGCTTTCTTT. Its protein product is CASSLEPNLNTEAFF.

About this clonotype itself: Relative to the germline gene, one junction end is altered; a read error may explain this. As DNA, the CDR3 is TGTGCCAGCAGCCAAGGGGCTAGCGGGGGGTTTAATGGGCAGTTCTTC. Translating it yields CASSQGASGGFNGQFF. The chain recombines TRBV3-1 with TRBJ2-1, with TRBD2 identical over 11 bases. The CDR3 sequence is 16 residues long. Looked up from germline, CDR1 is LGHDT and CDR2 is YNNKEL (reference sequence).

This clonotype was counted at least ten times. V gene TRBV6-5 combines with J gene TRBJ2-1; a weak D match, TRBD1 (6 bases). Germline loops: CDR1 MNHEY, CDR2 SVGAGI. Trimming shortened V by 4 bases and J by 2 bases, and 21 bases separated the two germline ends. CDR3 size: 18 residues. The CDR3 loop reads CASSSPRDKETPYNEQFF. The CDR3 coding sequence is TGTGCCAGCAGTTCCCCCCGGGACAAGGAAACCCCCTACAATGAGCAGTTCTTC.

This clonotype was recorded at least ten times. The rearrangement uses TRBV27 and TRBJ2-5; TRBD2 aligns across 7 bases. The V gene's germline CDR1 is MNHEY and CDR2 SMNVEV (reference sequence). The CDR3 is 14 residues long. J gave up 0 bases and V 5 bases, and 3 bases lay outside the gene matches. DNA for the CDR3: TGTGCCAGCAGTCTCCGGGGGGACCAAGAGACCCAGTACTTC. It yields the protein CASSLRGDQETQYF.

To note about this clonotype: A much larger clone is a single base away; this may be a read error. V usage is TRBV30 and J usage is TRBJ2-3, with D uncertain. The germline V gene has CDR1 GTSNPN and CDR2 SVGIG (reference sequence). The CDR3 length is 8 residues. CDR3 sequence (DNA): TGTACACAAGATACGCAGTATTTT. Translating gives CTQDTQYF.

This clonotype has a count of ten or more. CDR3 sequence: CASSLGTGAREQFF. The CDR3 DNA follows: TGTGCCAGCAGCTTAGGGACAGGGGCGCGCGAGCAGTTCTTC. The chain combines TRBV11-2 with TRBJ2-1; 9 bases are shared with TRBD1. The CDR3 has 14 amino acids. Germline V lookup: CDR1 SGHAT, CDR2 FQNNGV. The J segment lost 10 bases and the V segment lost 1 base, leaving 5 bases of the junction unmatched.

This clonotype was picked up many times. The V and J genes are TRBV7-8 and TRBJ2-7, with D unresolved. The V gene's germline CDR1 is SGHVS and CDR2 FQNEAQ. V was cut by 7 bases and J by 1 base, with 5 bases left in between. CDR3 size: 11 residues. The DNA of the CDR3 is TGTGCCAGCACCTCTTCCTACGAGCAGTACTTC. It codes for CASTSSYEQYF. Drawing the rest from reference TRBV7-8 and TRBJ2-7, the complete variable domain is GAGVSQSPRYKVAKRGQDVALRCDPISGHVSLFWYQQALGQGPEFLTYFQNEAQLDKSGLPSDRFFAERPEGSVSTLKIQRTQQEDSAVYLCASTSSYEQYFGPGTRLTVT.

Notes on this clonotype: A much larger clone is a single base away; this may be a read error. Likely a read error: the CDR3 ends without its conserved phenylalanine or tryptophan. This chain links TRBV20-1 with TRBJ2-5; D is unclear. This CDR3 region has 13 residues. Trimming left V 4 bases short and J 8 bases short, with 17 bases between. Germline assignment: CDR1 DFQATT and CDR2 SNEGSKA (reference sequence). CDR3: CSAIDGLKRTQYL. CDR3 sequence (DNA): TGCAGTGCTATCGATGGGCTTAAGAGAACCCAGTACCTC.

By proportion, this clonotype is medium-sized (0.01 to 0.1%). The chain couples TRBV9 to TRBJ1-2; 7 bases are a match to TRBD1. CDR1 and CDR2 from the germline V gene are SGDLS and YYNGEE. The CDR3 extends over 17 amino acids. V was clipped by 0 bases and J by 4 bases; unmatched bases: 12. CDR3 residues: CASSVGGTAHPLYGYTF. The CDR3, as DNA: TGTGCCAGCAGCGTAGGTGGGACAGCACATCCCCTCTATGGCTACACCTTC.

This clonotype was counted at least ten times. The chain carries TRBV20-1 and TRBJ1-5; D perhaps matches TRBD1 (6 bases). The CDR3 contains 18 residues. V lost 0 bases and J 7 bases, leaving 25 bases between the germline ends. Per germline, CDR1 DFQATT and CDR2 SNEGSKA (reference sequence). CDR3: CSARDERQEEFLQQPQHF. CDR3 sequence (DNA): TGCAGTGCTAGAGATGAACGACAGGAAGAGTTCTTGCAGCAGCCCCAGCATTTT.

As concerns this clonotype: Because the CDR3 is missing its conserved closing phenylalanine or tryptophan, this is likely a read error. The DNA is omitted, as the CDR3 cannot be located on it reliably, and the CDR3 follows TCRdb's listing. The V call is TRBV10-2, the J call TRBJ2-1; TRBD2, the D gene given by the table, was not confirmed from the DNA. From its first to its last residue, the CDR3 has 14 amino acids. Germline V gene data show CDR1 as WSHSY and CDR2 as SAAADI. This CDR3 reads CASSESVGGNEHFV.

The chain links TRBV20-1 to TRBJ2-7; 8 bases are shared with TRBD1. V dropped 5 bases and J dropped 0; count of bases not matched to a gene: 6. The CDR3 sequence is 14 residues long. Germline V lookup: CDR1 DFQATT, CDR2 SNEGSKA (reference sequence). CDR3 residues: CSALRGQVSYEQYF. The CDR3 nucleotides are TGCAGTGCTCTCCGGGGACAGGTCTCCTACGAGCAGTACTTC.

This clonotype appeared many times. This chain connects TRBV12-3 or TRBV12-4 to TRBJ2-2, with D perhaps TRBD1 (6 bases). This CDR3 has 13 amino acids. The V gene lost 4 bases and the J gene lost 6 bases, with 9 bases spanning the gap. The DNA for the CDR3 is TGTGCCAGCAGTTCACAGGGATCCGGGGAGCTGTTTTTT. It specifies CASSSQGSGELFF.

Judged by abundance, this clonotype is medium-sized. The rearrangement uses TRBV10-3 and TRBJ2-6, with 7 bases matching TRBD2. V lost 7 bases, J lost 4 bases, and 13 bases stayed unmatched. Germline V lookup: CDR1 ENHRY, CDR2 SYGVKD. The CDR3 covers 17 residues. The CDR3 DNA follows: TGTGCCATCACCGCAGGAGCGGGGTCTGCCGGGGCCAACGTCCTGACTTTC. Protein: CAITAGAGSAGANVLTF.

This clonotype has a count of ten or more. The chain joins TRBV20-1 to TRBJ2-1; possibly TRBD1 for D (6 bases). Looked up from germline, CDR1 is DFQATT and CDR2 is SNEGSKA (reference sequence). V was trimmed by 1 base and J by 2 bases, leaving 9 bases between them. This CDR3 spans 14 amino acids. The CDR3 reads CSARAWDTYNEQFF. CDR3 nucleotide sequence: TGCAGTGCTAGAGCTTGGGACACCTACAATGAGCAGTTCTTC.

This clonotype has ten or more counts. The J gene is TRBJ2-7, the V gene TRBV7-8; no firm D call. Germline values: CDR1 SGHVS, CDR2 FQNEAQ. V was trimmed by 5 bases and J by 3 bases, leaving 29 bases between them. The CDR3 loop spans 19 amino acids. CDR3 nucleotide sequence: TGTGCCAGCAGCCTAGAGGCCAGCGCCTCGGTCCTCTACTACTACGAGCAGTACTTC. Protein product: CASSLEASASVLYYYEQYF.